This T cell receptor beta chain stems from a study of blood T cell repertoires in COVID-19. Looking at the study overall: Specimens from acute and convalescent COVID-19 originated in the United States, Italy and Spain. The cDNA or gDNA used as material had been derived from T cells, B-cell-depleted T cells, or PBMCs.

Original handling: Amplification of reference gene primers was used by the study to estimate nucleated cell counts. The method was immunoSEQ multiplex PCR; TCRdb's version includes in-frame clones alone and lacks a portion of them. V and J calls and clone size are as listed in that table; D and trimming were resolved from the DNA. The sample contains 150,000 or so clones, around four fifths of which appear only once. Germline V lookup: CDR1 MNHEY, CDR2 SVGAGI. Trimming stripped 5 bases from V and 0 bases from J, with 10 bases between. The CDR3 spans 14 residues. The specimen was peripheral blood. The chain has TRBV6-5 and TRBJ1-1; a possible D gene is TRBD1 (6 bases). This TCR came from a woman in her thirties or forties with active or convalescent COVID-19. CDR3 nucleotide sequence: TGTGCCAGCAGTACCGGGACATTGAACACTGAAGCTTTCTTT. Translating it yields CASSTGTLNTEAFF.